This record concerns one T cell receptor beta chain sequence. This entry comes from a study of cytomegalovirus exposure and HLA in healthy donors. PCR primers comprised 60 Vbeta and 13 Jbeta primers. Produced via immunoSEQ multiplex PCR; TCRdb's table is partial and in-frame only. The table includes about 120,000 clones, 63% detected once. Sequencing input: PBMCs. This clonotype originated in a middle-aged man in good health and CMV-seropositive.

The CDR3 DNA sequence: TGTGCCAGCAGGTCAGACAGGACACCTAACTATGGCTACACCTTC. This encodes CASRSDRTPNYGYTF. This chain links TRBV6-5 with TRBJ1-2, with D tentatively TRBD1 (6 bases). The CDR3 is made up of 15 amino acids. The germline V gene has CDR1 MNHEY and CDR2 SVGAGI. V was cut by 6 bases and J by 0 bases, with 14 bases left in between.